The TCR beta chain described here comes from a study of blood T cells in healthy people across ages. Germline V gene lookup returns CDR1 KGHDR and CDR2 SFDVKD. V lost 1 base to trimming and J lost 4 bases, with 15 bases between them. The CDR3 covers 16 residues. Next came a second PCR, run for roughly 6 to 11 cycles, which used a sample-barcoded 5' primer along with a J-beta primer mix. TCRdb used MiXCR to reprocess the 5' RACE reads, holding one entry per CDR3 protein. Altogether around 780,000 distinct CDR3 sequences are present, roughly 25% being singletons, with the ten largest covering about 2.9%. Separately, the same data were catalogued under a study of T cells of mothers and their children.

The TCR was taken from a boy aged 5-17 years in good health. Material for sequencing was blood. J is TRBJ1-2 and V is TRBV24-1, with a possible D match to TRBD1 (5 bases). CDR3 sequence: CATSDFTGDGTYGYTF. CDR3 DNA: TGTGCCACCAGTGATTTCACGGGGGATGGTACCTATGGCTACACCTTC.